This T cell receptor (beta chain) originates from a study of T cells in women clearing cervical HPV infection. Overall study context: Controls were women whose single incident HPV16 infection cleared within 12 months without precancer or cancer.

Per the germline V gene, CDR1 is SQVTM and CDR2 is ANQGSEA. The CDR3 has 16 amino acids. Trimming took off 2 bases at V and 0 bases at J, with 11 bases between the two ends. Assay used: immunoSEQ multiplex PCR; TCRdb lists only in-frame clones, some missing. The sample has 30,000 to 35,000 clones. Of note for this clone: Its specificity is not known. The read finishes 3 residues shy of the CDR3 end, and the germline J gene is used to complete it.

Findings of the study overall: TRBV6-7 relative abundance averaged about 0.1% in cases and approximately 0.15% in controls.

All participants had a single incident cervical HPV16 infection, and prevalent HPV16 infections were excluded. This chain uses TRBV29-1 with TRBJ2-6; D may be TRBD1 (6 bases). The TCR sequence derives from a woman between 18 and 69 years old with a cervical HPV16 infection that either progressed to CIN3+ or cleared (not recorded which). The sample taken for sequencing was blood buffy coat. CDR3 DNA, as far as it was read: TGCAGCGTTGAATTGGGACACCGCTCTGGGGCCAACGTC. Residues: CSVELGHRSGANV. The CDR3 in its entirety is CSVELGHRSGANVLTF.